This T cell receptor beta chain was retrieved from a study of shared clonotypes between healthy human individuals (dated by TCRdb to about 2020). Regarding the study in general: The cohort included three men and a couple of women between 18 and 49 years of age. Per donor, three plates each were used for CD4 naive and CD4 memory, two for CD8 naive, and one for CD8 memory. Blood TCR repertoires of roughly five healthy adults were deeply sequenced to estimate repertoire size and the extent of clonotype sharing between individuals. Libraries were prepared and TCR repertoires were sequenced by different laboratories using diverse techniques, in order to increase sequencing depth and limit assay-specific biases. Between about 0.94 and 8.9 billion PBMCs per donor were obtained by leukapheresis. Results the study describes overall, beyond this receptor: Compared with non-shared clonotypes, clonotypes shared by all four sorted-subset donors had higher generation probabilities. Sampling was restricted to blood, and TCR repertoires in tissues likely differ from the TCR repertoires found in blood. Sharing across a few donors was observed for around 4.8% of naive CD4, around 3.5% of naive CD8, roughly 2.3% of memory CD4, and approximately 0.41% of memory CD8 clonotypes. Pairwise subsampling indicated that sequencing depth was expected to affect the degree of clonotype sharing among donors. Larger estimated clonotype richness was generally found for naive subsets than for memory subsets. The small number of donors limited the genetic and exposure-history diversity represented. Incomplete sequencing was indicated by rarefaction of sorted-subset datasets, despite the large sequencing depth.

Remarks on this clone: What this receptor recognizes is not known. No base quality values were provided; no much bigger clone lies one nucleotide off.

Healthy HIV-negative adults with no recently reported acute infections or vaccinations were included as donors. All donors were Caucasian adults living in Nashville, Tennessee, USA. CD4+ T cells were enriched through magnetic negative selection, after which naive cells were positively selected on CD45RA and the remaining negative fraction served as the memory subset. After blood collection by leukapheresis, PBMCs were isolated using Ficoll-Histopaque density gradient centrifugation and then cryopreserved in the vapor phase of liquid nitrogen. Analytical flow cytometry was used to check the purity and quantity of each magnetically sorted T cell population. Genomic DNA was isolated from each sorted fraction and quantified by UV absorbance on a Nanodrop 2000c. Using the deep immunoSEQ assay, multiplex PCR amplified TCR CDR3 regions from genomic DNA. Extracted genomic DNA from each cell subset was spread evenly across all wells of several immunoSEQ 96-well plates, with each plate serving as a replicate. Each replicate PCR for sorted subsets received about 180 ng genomic DNA, equal to about 30,000 T cell genomes. The purified libraries were quantified using a Qubit 3.0 fluorometer, sized with a Bioanalyzer 2100, and then quantified again using the KAPA Library Quantification kit. Every immunoSEQ 96-well plate was sequenced on a separate single-read 150-cycle Illumina NextSeq 550 flow cell. The paper's processing steps were these. The immunoSEQ output contained only junctional sequences without quality scores, so filtering could not match that applied to full-length reads. Sequences were annotated with PyIR, a Python wrapper for IgBLAST v1.9, using IMGT germline references to assign V/J genes and CDR3. Reads were removed for weak V/J assignments (E-value above 1e-6), missing CDR3, stop codons, out-of-frame junctions, or ambiguous translated residues. A V3J clonotype was defined by an identical inferred V gene, J gene, and CDR3 amino acid sequence. The percentage overlap between two repertoires was calculated by dividing the number of shared unique clonotypes by the size of the smaller repertoire. Richness of each repertoire was evaluated using RTK rarefaction, the Chao1 estimator, and Recon v2.1 estimates of unobserved clonotypes. For all TCRbeta clonotypes obtained by the gDNA method from several donors, generation probabilities were computed with OLGA. Here the immuneACCESS table is served through TCRdb, limited to in-frame sequences with V and J called. Missing clones are a known gap in these copies; in checked studies unresolved V genes cover under half, and the rest lacks a known reason. V and J calls plus clone size are reproduced from that table; the DNA served to infer D and trimming. This sample holds some 980,000 clones; 70% to 85% were observed only once. The top ten constitute roughly 1.5% of the sample.

The CDR1 and CDR2 encoded by the germline V gene are SGHRS and YFSETQ. Trimming takes 1 base off V and 4 bases off J; junction bases not matched to a gene: 3. From the cysteine through the phenylalanine, the CDR3 covers 16 amino acids. Of all the DNA, just the CDR3 is kept, 48 bases in frame from base 1. The chain couples TRBV5-1 to TRBJ1-6; 9 junctional bases match TRBD1. The sample consisted of memory CD4+ T cells sorted from blood. The cell subset or site label here, explained by the study, means: CD45RA-negative fraction. This TCR came from a man aged 18-30 years in good health. The encoded CDR3 is CASSLTGGGYNSPLHF. The sequenced DNA is TGCGCCAGCAGCTTGACAGGGGGCGGGTATAATTCACCCCTCCACTTT.